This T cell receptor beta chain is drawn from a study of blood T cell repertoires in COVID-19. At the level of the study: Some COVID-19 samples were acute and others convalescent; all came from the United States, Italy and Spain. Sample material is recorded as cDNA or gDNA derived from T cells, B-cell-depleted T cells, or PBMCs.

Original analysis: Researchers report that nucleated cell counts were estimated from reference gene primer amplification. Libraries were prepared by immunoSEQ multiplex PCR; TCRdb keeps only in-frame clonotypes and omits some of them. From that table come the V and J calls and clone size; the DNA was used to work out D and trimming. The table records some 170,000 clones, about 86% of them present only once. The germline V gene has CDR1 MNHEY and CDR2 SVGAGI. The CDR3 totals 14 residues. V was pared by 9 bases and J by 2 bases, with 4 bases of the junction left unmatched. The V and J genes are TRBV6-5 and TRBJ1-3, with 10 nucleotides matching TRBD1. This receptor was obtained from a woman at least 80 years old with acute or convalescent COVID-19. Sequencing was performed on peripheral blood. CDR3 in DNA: TGTGCCAGTGACAGGGGGCGAACTGGAAACACCATATATTTT. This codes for CASDRGRTGNTIYF.